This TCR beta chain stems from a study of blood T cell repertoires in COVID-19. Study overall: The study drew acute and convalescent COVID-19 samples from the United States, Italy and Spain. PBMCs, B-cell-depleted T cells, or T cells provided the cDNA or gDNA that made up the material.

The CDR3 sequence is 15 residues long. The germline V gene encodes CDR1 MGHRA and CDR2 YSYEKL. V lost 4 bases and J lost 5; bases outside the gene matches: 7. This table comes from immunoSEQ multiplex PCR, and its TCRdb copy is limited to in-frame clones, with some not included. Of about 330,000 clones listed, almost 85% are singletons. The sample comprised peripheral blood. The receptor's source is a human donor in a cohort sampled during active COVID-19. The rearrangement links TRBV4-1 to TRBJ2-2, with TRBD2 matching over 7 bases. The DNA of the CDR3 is TGCGCCAGCAGCCTTACGGGTAGCGGGACCGGGGAGCTGTTTTTT. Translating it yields CASSLTGSGTGELFF.